This T cell receptor beta chain is drawn from a study of identical twins. Trimming at V came to 5 bases and at J to 6 bases, leaving 7 bases not matched to a gene. The CDR3 sequence is 14 residues long. TCRdb re-called the 5' RACE reads through MiXCR, storing one row per CDR3 protein. The sample has more than 600,000 distinct CDR3 sequences, about 20% seen once. This clonotype turned up a few times. Its antigen is currently unknown. Study-level points and caveats: High-abundance cord blood beta clonotypes had fewer insertions; memory repertoires showed none.

The same sample was also studied in work on T cells expressing NK-cell markers.

This clonotype originated in a young woman in good health. The chain recombines TRBV12-3 or TRBV12-4 with TRBJ2-1; 7 nucleotides align to TRBD2. Sequencing input: PBMCs. CDR3 amino acids: CASSLRLAFNEQFF. CDR3 DNA: TGTGCCAGCAGTCTCCGACTAGCTTTCAATGAGCAGTTCTTC.